Listed here are 9 T cell receptor beta chains from one sample, sequenced in a study of post-analysis software for immune sequencing data. Study outcomes and limitations: Comparison of patients with controls showed five TRBV segments more frequent in patients, TRBV5-6, TRBV5-1 and TRBV20-1 among them.

Unique molecular identifiers had been added to the TCR beta cDNA libraries. MiXCR, applied by TCRdb to the PCR reads, yields one record per CDR3 protein. The table records roughly 800,000 distinct CDR3 sequences, 35% to 55% of them present only once. Their antigen targets remain unknown. Sequenced: blood. The receptors here all came from a girl aged 10 to 17 with multiple sclerosis.

This chain connects TRBV29-1 to TRBJ2-7; D is possibly TRBD2 (6 bases). V lost 7 bases to trimming and J lost 2 bases, with 18 bases between them. The germline V gene has CDR1 SQVTM and CDR2 ANQGSEA. The CDR3 extends over 14 amino acids. CDR3 bases: TGCAGCGCCTCTGGCCTAGCGCTTCCCTACGAGCAGTACTTC. This sequence encodes CSASGLALPYEQYF.

The sample holds a few counts of this clonotype. The chain links TRBV20-1 to TRBJ1-5; possibly TRBD1 for D (5 bases). The CDR3 is 13 residues long. Trimming removed 3 bases from V and 6 bases from J, with 12 bases in between. The V gene's germline CDR1 is DFQATT and CDR2 SNEGSKA (reference sequence). The CDR3 protein is CSASGGLGQPQHF. CDR3 DNA: TGCAGTGCTAGTGGGGGGTTGGGTCAGCCCCAGCATTTT.

This chain uses TRBV5-1 with TRBJ1-6, with TRBD1 matching over 8 bases. The V segment lost 0 bases and the J segment 10 bases; nucleotides outside the gene matches: 6. The CDR3 runs to 15 residues. Germline CDR1 reads SGHRS; CDR2 reads YFSETQ. In DNA, the CDR3 is TGCGCCAGCAGCTTGGCAGGACAGGGAAGATCACCCCTCCACTTT. Translated, it gives CASSLAGQGRSPLHF.

The table lists this clonotype with a few counts. CDR3 in DNA: TGTGCCAGCAGCTTAGCTTATCGGGAGCGGTCACGAGGCTCCTACAATGAGCAGTTCTTC. It codes for CASSLAYRERSRGSYNEQFF. The V gene is TRBV7-8, the J gene TRBJ2-1; D possibly corresponds to TRBD2 (6 bases). The CDR3 runs to 20 residues. V gave up 0 bases and J gave up 0 bases, with 21 bases separating them. Germline V gene sequence: CDR1 SGHVS, CDR2 FQNEAQ. The variable domain in full, with the rest retrieved from reference TRBV7-8 and TRBJ2-1, is GAGVSQSPRYKVAKRGQDVALRCDPISGHVSLFWYQQALGQGPEFLTYFQNEAQLDKSGLPSDRFFAERPEGSVSTLKIQRTQQEDSAVYLCASSLAYRERSRGSYNEQFFGPGTRLTVL.

The chain recombines TRBV7-6 with TRBJ1-3; perhaps TRBD1 as D (6 bases). Trimming cost V 0 bases and J 2 bases, with 14 bases left between them. This CDR3 region has 17 residues. Germline V gives CDR1 SGHVS, CDR2 FNYEAQ. CDR3 protein: CASSLAGQTSPGNTIYF. CDR3 sequence (DNA): TGTGCCAGCAGCTTAGCGGGACAAACCAGCCCTGGAAACACCATATATTTT.

This rearrangement joins TRBV7-9 to TRBJ2-3; 12 bases match TRBD2. The germline V gene has CDR1 SEHNR and CDR2 FQNEAQ (reference sequence). The CDR3 has 17 amino acids. J was trimmed by 4 bases and V by 8 bases; bases with no gene match: 13. CDR3 DNA sequence: TGTGCCAGCGGAAGACTAGCGGGAGTTAGGGGCCCAGATACGCAGTATTTT. Encoded protein: CASGRLAGVRGPDTQYF.

A few counts support this clonotype. The chain recombines TRBV28 with TRBJ1-1, with unresolved D. The CDR3 covers 16 residues. Per germline, CDR1 MDHEN and CDR2 SYDVKM. The V and J ends lost 8 bases and 0 bases respectively, with 19 bases between them. CDR3 in amino acids: CASWVSGTMVNTEAFF. CDR3 DNA sequence: TGTGCCAGCTGGGTTTCAGGCACCATGGTGAACACTGAAGCTTTCTTT.

Only a few counts were recorded for this clonotype. The chain employs TRBV20-1 and TRBJ2-5; D unclear. This CDR3 comprises 16 residues. With 3 bases removed from V and 2 bases from J, the gap between germline ends came to 19 bases. Per germline, CDR1 DFQATT and CDR2 SNEGSKA (reference sequence). The CDR3 is CSASGDGRSQQETQYF. The DNA of the CDR3 is TGCAGTGCTAGTGGAGATGGCCGTTCCCAGCAAGAGACCCAGTACTTC.

This clonotype has more than one count but fewer than ten. V usage is TRBV13 and J usage is TRBJ2-5; 9 nucleotides line up with TRBD1. Unmatched junction bases numbered 8, after V lost 5 bases and J lost 4 bases. CDR1 and CDR2 (germline): PRHDT, FYEKMQ (reference sequence). This CDR3 contains 15 residues. Written as DNA, the CDR3 is TGTGCCAGCAGCGAGAGGACAGGGGCGGGAGAGACCCAGTACTTC. Translated: CASSERTGAGETQYF.